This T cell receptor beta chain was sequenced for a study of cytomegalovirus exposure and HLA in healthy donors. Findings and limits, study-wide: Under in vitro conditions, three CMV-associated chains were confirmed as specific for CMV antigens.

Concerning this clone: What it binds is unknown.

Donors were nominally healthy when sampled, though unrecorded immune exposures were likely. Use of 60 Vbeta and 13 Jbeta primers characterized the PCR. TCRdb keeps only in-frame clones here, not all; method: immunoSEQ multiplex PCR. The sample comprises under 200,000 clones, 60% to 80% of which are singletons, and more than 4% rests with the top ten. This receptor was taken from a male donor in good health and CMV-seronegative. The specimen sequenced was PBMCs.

CDR3 DNA: TGTGCCAGCAGTGACTCGACTAGCGGGGGGGCGTTTACGCAGTATTTT. Protein product: CASSDSTSGGAFTQYF. This chain links TRBV6-4 with TRBJ2-3; 14 bases fit TRBD2. The CDR3 is 16 residues long. Unmatched junction bases numbered 4, after V lost 0 bases and J lost 8 bases. From germline, CDR1 is MRHNA and CDR2 SNTAGT.